This T cell receptor (beta chain) is drawn from a study of naive and memory T cell subsets. Study-wide points: Naive and memory repertoire findings lacked a ground truth for validation. Naive repertoires, especially CD8, held a few larger clonotypes, possibly memory cells re-expressing CD45RA. In naive cells, over 85% of TCR sequences were seen only once.

An equimolar mix of two oligonucleotides served as the beta constant-region primer for TRBC1 and TRBC2. The ligated cDNA underwent four PCR rounds using SP2 and nested alpha and beta constant-region primers. An oligonucleotide with the SP2 primer and a 12-nucleotide UMI was ligated to the cDNA 3' end. TCRdb itself ran the UMI-ligation and nested PCR reads through MiXCR, one entry per CDR3 protein. The table shows about 100,000 distinct CDR3 sequences, with around 15% occurring only once. Notes on this clonotype: Its antigen is still unknown.

Sequential positive selection took CD4 T cells first, then CD8 T cells. This TCR was sampled from a human donor in good health. Sequencing was carried out using naive CD8+ T cells from blood.

CDR3 nucleotide sequence: TGTGCCAGCAACCAGGGGGTCGACACCGGGGAGCTGTTTTTT. Translated, it gives CASNQGVDTGELFF. The J gene is TRBJ2-2, the V gene TRBV28, with TRBD1 identical over 7 bases. CDR1 and CDR2 (germline): MDHEN, SYDVKM. The CDR3 runs 14 residues. After removal of 7 bases from V and 3 bases from J, the junction contained 5 bases not matched to a gene.